This section outlines one T cell receptor beta chain sequence together with its context. Its cognate antigen is unknown. V was pared by 4 bases and J by 1 base, with 4 bases of the junction left unmatched. This CDR3 region has 16 residues. CDR1 and CDR2 from the germline V gene are MGHRA and YSYEKL. 13 Jbeta primers and 60 Vbeta primers were used for the PCR. The table came from immunoSEQ multiplex PCR; TCRdb's copy has only in-frame clones and leaves some out. The table records fewer than 200,000 clones, 65% to 85% of them present only once. The data originate from a study of cytomegalovirus exposure and HLA in healthy donors. Findings and caveats of the study: In a later analysis, TCR beta V- and J-gene trimming was associated with a missense DCLRE1C variant. Association with HLA alleles at 0.05 false discovery rate was found for around 15,000 TCR beta sequences in a later analysis.

Sequenced: PBMCs. This chain links TRBV4-1 with TRBJ2-3; the match to TRBD2 covers 11 bases. This clonotype originated in a man aged 55 to 70 in good health and CMV-seronegative. The CDR3, as DNA: TGCGCCAGCAGCCCCACTAGCGGGAGAGGCACAGATACGCAGTATTTT. Its protein is CASSPTSGRGTDTQYF.